These 18 T cell receptor beta chains were sequenced from one sample in a study of OX40 agonist ivuxolimab in advanced cancers. Measured with immunoSEQ multiplex PCR; TCRdb has only the in-frame clones, and not every one. The profile shows under 80,000 clones, more than 80% of them singletons. The specimen was CD4+ or CD8+ T cells sorted from blood, collected in a trial of the OX40 agonist ivuxolimab. These TCRs come from an adult with an advanced solid tumor such as melanoma, head and neck, liver or kidney cancer.

The chain is built from TRBV19 and TRBJ2-5, with a possible D match to TRBD2 (5 bases). Trimming took 4 bases from V and 2 from J, leaving 17 bases between them. The germline CDR1 and CDR2 sequences are LNHDA and SQIVND (reference sequence). This CDR3 is 16 amino acids long. In DNA form, the CDR3 reads TGTGCCAGTAGTAATGTGTCGGGAAATTCACAAGAGACCCAGTACTTC. Amino acid sequence: CASSNVSGNSQETQYF. Full variable domain (outside the CDR3, taken from reference TRBV19 and TRBJ2-5): DGGITQSPKYLFRKEGQNVTLSCEQNLNHDAMYWYRQDPGQGLRLIYYSQIVNDFQKGDIAEGYSVSREKKESFPLTVTSAQKNPTAFYLCASSNVSGNSQETQYFGPGTRLLVL.

The chain's CDR3 is CAWNPTGGYEQYF. CDR3 nucleotide sequence: TGTGCCTGGAACCCGACAGGGGGTTACGAGCAGTACTTC. The genes are TRBV30 and TRBJ2-7; 9 nucleotides match TRBD1. J lost 4 bases, V lost 4 bases, and 5 bases had no gene match. Germline loops: CDR1 GTSNPN, CDR2 SVGIG (reference sequence). This CDR3 region has 13 residues.

CDR3 loop: CATSSPGQYNEKLFF. As DNA, the CDR3 is TGTGCCACCTCCTCCCCGGGACAGTATAATGAAAAACTGTTTTTT. This chain links TRBV28 with TRBJ1-4; the match to TRBD1 covers 7 bases. Trimming took 10 bases from V and 4 from J; bases not matched to a gene: 12. The germline gives CDR1 MDHEN, CDR2 SYDVKM. The CDR3 has 15 amino acids.

This chain links TRBV7-9 with TRBJ1-4; 8 bases are a match to TRBD1. Trimming cost V 5 bases and J 0 bases; bases outside gene matches: 2. CDR1 is SEHNR, CDR2 FQNEAQ, per germline (reference sequence). The CDR3 has 15 amino acids. CDR3 amino acids: CASSTQGATNEKLFF. The DNA of the CDR3 is TGTGCCAGCAGCACACAGGGGGCAACTAATGAAAAACTGTTTTTT.

This chain links TRBV2 with TRBJ2-1; 11 nucleotides agree with TRBD2. Trimming took 4 bases from V and 9 from J; bases not matched to a gene: 17. The CDR3 sequence is 18 residues long. Germline V CDR1 and CDR2: SNHLY, FYNNEI. The CDR3 nucleotides are TGTGCCAGCAGTGGGGGCCCTATTACTAGCGGGAGCTCCGGTGAGCAGTTCTTC. Protein sequence: CASSGGPITSGSSGEQFF.

V gene TRBV19 combines with J gene TRBJ1-2, with 7 bases fitting TRBD1. J was trimmed by 8 bases and V by 2 bases; bases with no gene match: 14. The CDR3 has 16 amino acids. Germline V gene data show CDR1 as LNHDA and CDR2 as SQIVND (reference sequence). CDR3 DNA sequence: TGTGCCAGTAGTATACCGGGCCAGGGACAGCGCTCAGGCTACACCTTC. Amino acids: CASSIPGQGQRSGYTF.

This CDR3 is CASSRTENEKLFF. CDR3 bases: TGTGCCAGTAGTAGGACGGAAAATGAAAAACTGTTTTTT. The gene calls are TRBV19 and TRBJ1-4; no clear D. V was pared by 4 bases and J by 5 bases, with 8 bases between. Germline V gene lookup returns CDR1 LNHDA and CDR2 SQIVND (reference sequence). The CDR3 loop spans 13 amino acids.

V and J are TRBV5-6 and TRBJ1-5; D gene uncertain. The CDR3 sequence is 15 residues long. Trimming removed 0 bases from V and 5 bases from J, with 12 bases in between. Germline V gives CDR1 SGHDT, CDR2 YYEEEE. Written as DNA, the CDR3 is TGTGCCAGCAGCTTGGGTCAGGTCTCTTATCAGCCCCAGCATTTT. Translation gives CASSLGQVSYQPQHF.

The chain links TRBV7-3 to TRBJ2-2; no definite D call. This CDR3 is built from 12 residues. V dropped 2 bases and J dropped 6 bases, with 4 bases sitting between them. Germline loops: CDR1 SGHTA, CDR2 FQGTGA. The DNA of the CDR3 is TGTGCCAGCAGCTTACAGTCCGGGGAGCTGTTTTTT. This encodes CASSLQSGELFF.

The rearrangement joins TRBV7-9 to TRBJ1-1; D gene ambiguous. Germline values: CDR1 SEHNR, CDR2 FQNEAQ (reference sequence). The CDR3 has 14 amino acids. V lost 2 bases to trimming and J lost 2 bases, with 9 bases between them. The CDR3 reads CASSLSTENTEAFF. Written as DNA, the CDR3 is TGTGCCAGCAGCTTATCTACAGAAAACACTGAAGCTTTCTTT. Complete variable domain (other parts from reference TRBV7-9 and TRBJ1-1): DTGVSQNPRHKITKRGQNVTFRCDPISEHNRLYWYRQTLGQGPEFLTYFQNEAQLEKSRLLSDRFSAERPKGSFSTLEIQRTEQGDSAMYLCASSLSTENTEAFFGQGTRLTVV.

The V call is TRBV2, the J call TRBJ1-2; D unresolved. Germline CDR1 and CDR2: SNHLY and FYNNEI. The germline V and J ends were trimmed by 3 bases and 3 bases, with 11 bases remaining between them. The CDR3 has 14 residues. The CDR3, as DNA: TGTGCCAGCAGTGATCTCCGGGCCTACTATGGCTACACCTTC. Translation: CASSDLRAYYGYTF.

This chain uses TRBV7-3 with TRBJ2-1; maybe TRBD2 (6 bases). Trimming left V 2 bases short and J 2 bases short, with 10 bases between. The CDR3 totals 15 residues. Germline V gene data show CDR1 as SGHTA and CDR2 as FQGTGA. The CDR3 bases are TGTGCCAGCAGCTTACGTCGGGAGACCTACAATGAGCAGTTCTTC. Amino acid sequence: CASSLRRETYNEQFF.

The chain couples TRBV19 to TRBJ2-3; tentatively, D is TRBD2 (5 bases). The CDR3 is 17 amino acids. Germline V gene data show CDR1 as LNHDA and CDR2 as SQIVND (reference sequence). V was clipped by 0 bases and J by 1 base, with 14 bases between them. This CDR3 reads CASSIDLSGSGTDTQYF. CDR3 nucleotides: TGTGCCAGTAGTATAGATTTGAGCGGAAGCGGCACAGATACGCAGTATTTT. The full variable domain, rest sourced from reference TRBV19 and TRBJ2-3, is DGGITQSPKYLFRKEGQNVTLSCEQNLNHDAMYWYRQDPGQGLRLIYYSQIVNDFQKGDIAEGYSVSREKKESFPLTVTSAQKNPTAFYLCASSIDLSGSGTDTQYFGPGTRLTVL.

V is TRBV19 and J is TRBJ2-2, with D tentatively TRBD1 (5 bases). V dropped 7 bases and J dropped 3 bases, with 12 bases sitting between them. This CDR3 region has 14 residues. The germline V gene encodes CDR1 LNHDA and CDR2 SQIVND (reference sequence). The CDR3 protein is CASKYRGYTGELFF. In DNA form, the CDR3 reads TGTGCCAGTAAATATAGGGGATACACCGGGGAGCTGTTTTTT.

The CDR3 DNA follows: TGTGCCAGCAGTGAACCCCGCGGGATGGCAGGGTCCGGGGAGCTGTTTTTT. It encodes CASSEPRGMAGSGELFF. This rearrangement joins TRBV6-1 to TRBJ2-2; D possibly corresponds to TRBD2 (6 bases). V gave up 2 bases and J gave up 6 bases, with 19 bases separating them. The V gene's germline CDR1 is MNHNS and CDR2 SASEGT. CDR3 length equals 17 residues.

The V gene is TRBV7-2, the J gene TRBJ1-6; D not resolved. This CDR3 has 12 amino acids. V gave up 6 bases and J gave up 7 bases, with 7 bases separating them. Per the germline V gene, CDR1 is SGHTA and CDR2 is FQGNSA. The CDR3, as DNA: TGTGCCAGCAGTCGAGGGAATTCACCCCTCCACTTT. Protein: CASSRGNSPLHF.

The chain carries TRBV14 and TRBJ2-7; 11 nucleotides line up with TRBD2. The germline gives CDR1 SGHDN, CDR2 FVKESK. The trim removed 5 bases at V and 3 bases at J, leaving 6 bases unmatched. The CDR3 covers 15 residues. DNA for the CDR3: TGTGCCAGCAGCTCGAGGACTAGCGGGTTCTACGAGCAGTACTTC. Amino acid sequence: CASSSRTSGFYEQYF.

The CDR3 DNA reads as TGTGCCAGCAGCTACTCTTCCGGGGGGGTCGCTGAAGCTTTCTTT. Protein sequence: CASSYSSGGVAEAFF. This rearrangement joins TRBV7-2 to TRBJ1-1; D may be TRBD1 (5 bases). The V gene's germline CDR1 is SGHTA and CDR2 FQGNSA. This CDR3 comprises 15 residues. V was pared by 4 bases and J by 6 bases, with 18 bases between.